These T cell receptor beta chains were read from a single sample in a study of blood T cells in healthy people across ages. TCRdb called the 5' RACE reads again in MiXCR, with one record for every CDR3 protein. The sample has under 850,000 distinct CDR3 sequences, under 40% seen once; the top ten hold 10% to 15%. The specimen was blood. These receptors were obtained from a man between 18 and 29 years old in good health. Each CDR3 is given with its conserved first and last residue. A D gene is named only where the DNA matches it firmly. Part of the rows lack a size; the others show once, few, many or a class for expanded clones.

cdr3_aa: CASSPWTDSYEQYF
cdr3_nt: TGTGCCAGCAGTCCCTGGACGGACTCCTACGAGCAGTACTTC
clone_size: -
j_call: TRBJ2-7
v_call: TRBV6-6
d_call: -

cdr3_aa: CASSGTYPVVGNNEQFF
cdr3_nt: TGTGCCAGCAGCGGCACGTACCCAGTAGTCGGGAACAATGAGCAGTTCTTC
clone_size: -
j_call: TRBJ2-1
v_call: TRBV14
d_call: -

cdr3_aa: CATIGTENYNEQFF
cdr3_nt: TGTGCCACCATCGGGACAGAAAACTACAATGAGCAGTTCTTC
clone_size: many
j_call: TRBJ2-1
v_call: TRBV12-3/TRBV12-4
d_call: TRBD1

cdr3_aa: CSVVRDYLTNEQFF
cdr3_nt: TGCAGCGTCGTCCGGGACTACCTTACTAATGAGCAGTTCTTC
clone_size: -
j_call: TRBJ2-1
v_call: TRBV29-1
d_call: TRBD2

cdr3_aa: CASSTGTSGSYNEQFF
cdr3_nt: TGTGCCAGCAGTACCGGGACTAGCGGGTCCTACAATGAGCAGTTCTTC
clone_size: many
j_call: TRBJ2-1
v_call: TRBV12-3/TRBV12-4
d_call: TRBD2

cdr3_aa: CAIRAGQENTEAFF
cdr3_nt: TGTGCCATCAGGGCGGGACAGGAGAACACTGAAGCTTTCTTT
clone_size: -
j_call: TRBJ1-1
v_call: TRBV10-3
d_call: TRBD1

cdr3_aa: CASIDEDRDYQGQYF
cdr3_nt: TGTGCCAGCATAGACGAGGACAGGGATTATCAGGGGCAGTACTTC
clone_size: many
j_call: TRBJ2-5
v_call: TRBV6-6
d_call: TRBD1

cdr3_aa: CASSLRTGLIEQYF
cdr3_nt: TGTGCCAGCAGCCTCCGGACAGGGCTGATCGAGCAGTACTTC
clone_size: -
j_call: TRBJ2-7
v_call: TRBV14
d_call: TRBD1

cdr3_aa: CASSLLGQGRFNEQYF
cdr3_nt: TGCGCCAGCAGCCTCCTGGGCCAGGGGCGATTCAATGAGCAGTACTTC
clone_size: -
j_call: TRBJ2-4
v_call: TRBV4-1
d_call: -

cdr3_aa: CASTRDRASYEQYF
cdr3_nt: TGTGCCAGCACAAGGGACAGGGCATCCTACGAGCAGTACTTC
clone_size: -
j_call: TRBJ2-7
v_call: TRBV2
d_call: TRBD1

cdr3_aa: CATRNGAMNTEAFF
cdr3_nt: TGTGCCACCCGGAATGGGGCAATGAACACTGAAGCTTTCTTT
clone_size: -
j_call: TRBJ1-1
v_call: TRBV12-3/TRBV12-4
d_call: -

cdr3_aa: CAISESSPGGAIYGYTF
cdr3_nt: TGTGCCATCAGTGAGTCGAGTCCGGGGGGCGCGATCTATGGCTACACCTTC
clone_size: many
j_call: TRBJ1-2
v_call: TRBV10-3
d_call: -

cdr3_aa: CASSFLTGSTDTQYF
cdr3_nt: TGTGCCAGCAGTTTTTTAACGGGAAGCACAGATACGCAGTATTTT
clone_size: few
j_call: TRBJ2-3
v_call: TRBV27
d_call: -

cdr3_aa: CASSLGQRDGKETQYF
cdr3_nt: TGCGCCAGCAGCTTGGGGCAGCGGGACGGGAAAGAGACCCAGTACTTC
clone_size: few
j_call: TRBJ2-5
v_call: TRBV5-1
d_call: TRBD2

cdr3_aa: CSVELGPYGYTF
cdr3_nt: TGCAGCGTTGAATTAGGGCCCTATGGCTACACCTTC
clone_size: many
j_call: TRBJ1-2
v_call: TRBV29-1
d_call: -

cdr3_aa: CSAMRGTYNEQYF
cdr3_nt: TGCAGTGCAATGCGGGGGACCTACAATGAGCAGTACTTC
clone_size: -
j_call: TRBJ2-5
v_call: TRBV20-1
d_call: TRBD2

cdr3_aa: CASSSVALATTDTQYF
cdr3_nt: TGTGCCAGCAGCTCTGTCGCCCTTGCCACCACAGATACGCAGTATTTT
clone_size: few
j_call: TRBJ2-3
v_call: TRBV7-9
d_call: -

cdr3_aa: CASRHRSGRAYNEQFF
cdr3_nt: TGTGCCAGCAGACATAGGAGTGGGAGAGCCTACAATGAGCAGTTCTTC
clone_size: -
j_call: TRBJ2-1
v_call: TRBV12-3/TRBV12-4
d_call: -

cdr3_aa: CASSIVPGNRAFF
cdr3_nt: TGTGCCAGTAGTATAGTTCCGGGCAACCGAGCTTTCTTT
clone_size: -
j_call: TRBJ1-1
v_call: TRBV19
d_call: -

cdr3_aa: CASSEGNGGGPFF
cdr3_nt: TGTGCCAGCAGTGAAGGAAACGGGGGGGGTCCGTTCTTC
clone_size: few
j_call: TRBJ2-1
v_call: TRBV2
d_call: TRBD2

cdr3_aa: CASSLSRGYGYTF
cdr3_nt: TGTGCCAGCAGTTTATCCAGGGGCTATGGCTACACCTTC
clone_size: many
j_call: TRBJ1-2
v_call: TRBV12-3/TRBV12-4
d_call: -

cdr3_aa: CASSISSYNSPLHF
cdr3_nt: TGTGCCAGCAGTATTAGCTCCTATAATTCACCCCTCCACTTT
clone_size: -
j_call: TRBJ1-6
v_call: TRBV27
d_call: -

cdr3_aa: CASSESTEVVRMYEQYF
cdr3_nt: TGTGCCAGCAGTGAATCGACAGAGGTAGTAAGAATGTACGAGCAGTACTTC
clone_size: -
j_call: TRBJ2-7
v_call: TRBV2
d_call: -

cdr3_aa: CASSPDWGTEAFF
cdr3_nt: TGTGCCAGCAGTCCTGACTGGGGCACTGAAGCTTTCTTT
clone_size: -
j_call: TRBJ1-1
v_call: TRBV2
d_call: -

cdr3_aa: CASSPLTGEGTEAFF
cdr3_nt: TGCGCCAGCAGCCCCTTGACAGGGGAGGGAACTGAAGCTTTCTTT
clone_size: -
j_call: TRBJ1-1
v_call: TRBV5-1
d_call: TRBD1

cdr3_aa: CASSQGFSEQFF
cdr3_nt: TGCGCCAGCAGCCAAGGTTTTTCGGAGCAGTTCTTC
clone_size: many
j_call: TRBJ2-1
v_call: TRBV4-1
d_call: -

cdr3_aa: CASSSIQGGTEAFF
cdr3_nt: TGTGCCAGCAGCTCTATACAGGGGGGAACTGAAGCTTTCTTT
clone_size: -
j_call: TRBJ1-1
v_call: TRBV7-2
d_call: TRBD1

cdr3_aa: CASSLTVDTQYF
cdr3_nt: TGTGCCAGCAGCTTAACGGTGGATACGCAGTATTTT
clone_size: -
j_call: TRBJ2-3
v_call: TRBV7-9
d_call: -

cdr3_aa: CSVDEGSTDTQYF
cdr3_nt: TGCAGCGTTGATGAGGGTAGTACAGATACGCAGTATTTT
clone_size: -
j_call: TRBJ2-3
v_call: TRBV29-1
d_call: -

cdr3_aa: CASSLRGLAGLTDTQYF
cdr3_nt: TGTGCCAGCAGCTTAAGGGGGCTAGCGGGGCTCACAGATACGCAGTATTTT
clone_size: few
j_call: TRBJ2-3
v_call: TRBV7-6
d_call: TRBD2

cdr3_aa: CASALPDQPQHF
cdr3_nt: TGTGCCAGCGCACTTCCGGATCAGCCCCAGCATTTT
clone_size: -
j_call: TRBJ1-5
v_call: TRBV18
d_call: -

cdr3_aa: CSARGLAGGVYEQFF
cdr3_nt: TGCAGTGCTAGAGGCCTAGCGGGGGGTGTGTATGAGCAGTTCTTC
clone_size: many
j_call: TRBJ2-1
v_call: TRBV20-1
d_call: TRBD2

cdr3_aa: CSGREYNEQFF
cdr3_nt: TGCAGCGGGCGGGAATACAATGAGCAGTTCTTC
clone_size: -
j_call: TRBJ2-1
v_call: TRBV29-1
d_call: -

cdr3_aa: CASRPGTSGGAFNEQFF
cdr3_nt: TGTGCCAGCAGACCGGGGACTAGCGGGGGGGCCTTCAATGAGCAGTTCTTC
clone_size: -
j_call: TRBJ2-1
v_call: TRBV5-4
d_call: TRBD2

cdr3_aa: CASSLADRTNTEAFF
cdr3_nt: TGTGCCAGCAGCTTAGCCGATCGGACGAACACTGAAGCTTTCTTT
clone_size: once
j_call: TRBJ1-1
v_call: TRBV7-9
d_call: -

cdr3_aa: CASSQGEGGNQPQHF
cdr3_nt: TGTGCCAGCAGCCAAGGGGAGGGTGGCAATCAGCCCCAGCATTTT
clone_size: -
j_call: TRBJ1-5
v_call: TRBV6-5
d_call: -

cdr3_aa: CSGATGGSEAFF
cdr3_nt: TGCAGCGGGGCCACAGGGGGCTCTGAAGCTTTCTTT
clone_size: -
j_call: TRBJ1-1
v_call: TRBV29-1
d_call: TRBD1

cdr3_aa: CSGIGGLAGELFF
cdr3_nt: TGCAGCGGCATAGGGGGACTAGCCGGGGAGCTGTTTTTT
clone_size: -
j_call: TRBJ2-2
v_call: TRBV29-1
d_call: TRBD2

cdr3_aa: CANSPPGSSLTAFF
cdr3_nt: TGTGCCAACTCACCACCGGGCAGCTCACTTACAGCTTTCTTT
clone_size: -
j_call: TRBJ1-1
v_call: TRBV18
d_call: -

cdr3_aa: CASSRTGGFEGYTF
cdr3_nt: TGTGCCAGCAGTAGGACAGGGGGCTTCGAAGGCTACACCTTC
clone_size: -
j_call: TRBJ1-2
v_call: TRBV12-3/TRBV12-4
d_call: TRBD1

cdr3_aa: CASSRDSQYGQYF
cdr3_nt: TGTGCCAGCAGTCGGGACAGCCAATACGGGCAGTACTTC
clone_size: many
j_call: TRBJ2-7
v_call: TRBV6-2/TRBV6-3
d_call: TRBD1

cdr3_aa: CASENGTASYEQYF
cdr3_nt: TGTGCCAGCGAGAACGGGACAGCCTCCTACGAGCAGTACTTC
clone_size: few
j_call: TRBJ2-7
v_call: TRBV11-2
d_call: TRBD1

cdr3_aa: CASSLRQGNTGELFF
cdr3_nt: TGTGCCAGCAGTCTTAGACAGGGCAACACCGGGGAGCTGTTTTTT
clone_size: -
j_call: TRBJ2-2
v_call: TRBV12-3/TRBV12-4
d_call: TRBD1

cdr3_aa: CASSQDGGSGPTDTQYF
cdr3_nt: TGCGCCAGCAGCCAAGACGGGGGGAGCGGGCCCACAGATACGCAGTATTTT
clone_size: -
j_call: TRBJ2-3
v_call: TRBV4-3
d_call: TRBD2

cdr3_aa: CASSQQQGRNYGYTF
cdr3_nt: TGTGCCAGCTCACAACAACAGGGCAGAAACTATGGCTACACCTTC
clone_size: -
j_call: TRBJ1-2
v_call: TRBV18
d_call: -

cdr3_aa: CSARASGETNTGELFF
cdr3_nt: TGCAGTGCTAGAGCGAGCGGGGAAACGAACACCGGGGAGCTGTTTTTT
clone_size: -
j_call: TRBJ2-2
v_call: TRBV20-1
d_call: TRBD2

cdr3_aa: CASSPGTDSAGYEQYF
cdr3_nt: TGCGCCAGCAGCCCTGGGACAGACTCAGCCGGCTACGAGCAGTACTTC
clone_size: many
j_call: TRBJ2-7
v_call: TRBV5-1
d_call: TRBD1

cdr3_aa: CASSFGTSFGETQYF
cdr3_nt: TGTGCCAGCAGCTTCGGGACTAGCTTCGGAGAGACCCAGTACTTC
clone_size: -
j_call: TRBJ2-5
v_call: TRBV7-6
d_call: TRBD2

cdr3_aa: CASSPQDGGETQYF
cdr3_nt: TGTGCCAGCAGTCCACAGGACGGTGGGGAGACCCAGTACTTC
clone_size: -
j_call: TRBJ2-5
v_call: TRBV28
d_call: -

cdr3_aa: CASSGEQGRNTGELFF
cdr3_nt: TGTGCCAGCTCTGGAGAACAGGGTCGAAACACCGGGGAGCTGTTTTTT
clone_size: -
j_call: TRBJ2-2
v_call: TRBV18
d_call: -

cdr3_aa: CATVDTGGYEQYF
cdr3_nt: TGTGCCACCGTGGACACGGGGGGCTACGAGCAGTACTTC
clone_size: -
j_call: TRBJ2-7
v_call: TRBV10-3
d_call: TRBD2

cdr3_aa: CASQYGGGFYEQYF
cdr3_nt: TGTGCCAGCCAATACGGGGGGGGATTTTACGAGCAGTACTTC
clone_size: few
j_call: TRBJ2-7
v_call: TRBV6-5
d_call: TRBD2